These 6 T cell receptor beta chains were sequenced from one sample in a study of cytomegalovirus exposure and HLA in healthy donors. It was with 60 Vbeta and 13 Jbeta primers that the PCR ran. The repertoire was sequenced with immunoSEQ multiplex PCR; TCRdb's copy has only in-frame clones and lacks some. The top ten clones hold over 1.2% of a sample with about 130,000 clones, 78% of them seen once. The sample comprised PBMCs. Receptors were obtained from a female donor in good health and CMV-seronegative.

The chain is built from TRBV7-2 and TRBJ2-7; TRBD2 matches at 7 bases. The length of the CDR3 is 16 residues. The junction had 6 bases not matched to a gene; V was cut back by 1 base and J by 0 bases. CDR1 and CDR2 (germline): SGHTA, FQGNSA. The CDR3 sequence is CASSLGASGYSYEQYF. In DNA, the CDR3 is TGTGCCAGCAGCTTAGGTGCTAGCGGTTACTCCTACGAGCAGTACTTC.

This clone was detected only once. CDR3 in DNA: TGTGCCATCAGTGCGCATTGGGGCAGTCAAGAGACCCAGTACTTC. Its translation: CAISAHWGSQETQYF. The chain employs TRBV10-3 and TRBJ2-7; maybe TRBD1 (5 bases). The J call may be faulty, since TRBJ2-5 better matches the DNA end. Germline-derived CDR1 and CDR2 are ENHRY and SYGVKD. This CDR3 spans 15 amino acids.

This clone was picked up a small number of times. CDR3 in amino acids: CASSSSTEAFF. The CDR3 DNA is TGTGCCAGCAGTTCGAGCACTGAAGCTTTCTTT. The chain is built from TRBV27 and TRBJ1-1; D unclear. The CDR3 extends over 11 amino acids. The V gene's germline CDR1 is MNHEY and CDR2 SMNVEV (reference sequence). The V end lost 4 bases, the J end lost 4 bases, and 4 bases lay between the germline ends.

This CDR3 is CSAGLGWNTEAFF. Written as DNA, the CDR3 is TGCAGCGCCGGACTCGGATGGAACACTGAAGCTTTCTTT. The J gene is TRBJ1-1, the V gene TRBV29-1, with no clear D. The CDR3 contains 13 residues. V was trimmed by 7 bases and J by 1 base, leaving 13 bases between them. Germline V gives CDR1 SQVTM, CDR2 ANQGSEA. The full variable domain, with the rest looked up from reference TRBV29-1 and TRBJ1-1, is SAVISQKPSRDICQRGTSLTIQCQVDSQVTMMFWYRQQPGQSLTLIATANQGSEATYESGFVIDKFPISRPNLTFSTLTVSNMSPEDSSIYLCSAGLGWNTEAFFGQGTRLTVV.

The rearrangement links TRBV5-1 to TRBJ2-1; D unresolved. The germline V gene has CDR1 SGHRS and CDR2 YFSETQ. The CDR3 totals 14 residues. Trimming pared 2 bases from V and 8 bases from J, leaving 14 bases between. CDR3 bases: TGCGCCAGCAGCTTCGCAGGTGTCAGCCATGAGCAGTTCTTC. Its translation: CASSFAGVSHEQFF. Based on the CDR3 plus reference TRBV5-1 and TRBJ2-1, the full variable domain is KAGVTQTPRYLIKTRGQQVTLSCSPISGHRSVSWYQQTPGQGLQFLFEYFSETQRNKGNFPGRFSGRQFSNSRSEMNVSTLELGDSALYLCASSFAGVSHEQFFGPGTRLTVL.

This chain links TRBV10-3 with TRBJ1-3, with D tentatively TRBD1 (5 bases). This CDR3 contains 11 residues. Germline loops: CDR1 ENHRY, CDR2 SYGVKD. The CDR3 nucleotides are TGTGCGACAGCAACTGGAAACACCATATATTTT. It translates to CATATGNTIYF.